Below, 9 T cell receptor beta chains from the same sample are listed, as sequenced in a study of blood T cells in healthy people across ages. Next came a second PCR, run for roughly 6 to 11 cycles, which used a sample-barcoded 5' primer along with a J-beta primer mix. MiXCR was run by TCRdb on the 5' RACE reads, yielding one entry per CDR3 protein. The table lists 1.4 million to 1.5 million distinct CDR3 sequences, around two fifths of them singletons. Source material: blood. The receptor source for this set is a woman under 30 in good health.

CDR3 sequence (DNA): TGTGCCAGCAGTGGCGTCTCTTACAATGAGCAGTTCTTC. This encodes CASSGVSYNEQFF. This chain links TRBV2 with TRBJ2-1; D gene uncertain. Between the trimmed V and J ends, which lost 4 bases and 4 bases, there was a span of 8 bases. The CDR3 sequence is 13 residues long. Germline CDR1 SNHLY, CDR2 FYNNEI.

The CDR3 protein is CASIFSGGYQETQYF. As DNA, the CDR3 is TGTGCCAGTATTTTTAGCGGGGGGTACCAAGAGACCCAGTACTTC. J is TRBJ2-5 and V is TRBV28; 10 bases are a match to TRBD2. The CDR3 extends over 15 amino acids. With V trimmed by 9 bases and J by 0 bases, 7 bases remained unmatched. Germline loops: CDR1 MDHEN, CDR2 SYDVKM.

The genes are TRBV27 and TRBJ2-7, with 9 bases identical to TRBD2. J gave up 3 bases and V 0 bases, and 3 bases lay outside the gene matches. CDR1 is MNHEY, CDR2 SMNVEV, per germline (reference sequence). The CDR3 is 15 residues long. In DNA form, the CDR3 reads TGTGCCAGCAGTTTATCGGGACTAGCTTTCTACGAGCAGTACTTC. Residues: CASSLSGLAFYEQYF.

The chain carries TRBV7-2 and TRBJ1-2; 10 bases fit TRBD1. V gave up 5 bases and J gave up 5 bases; unmatched junction bases: 8. The length of the CDR3 is 15 residues. CDR1 is SGHTA, CDR2 FQGNSA, per germline. This CDR3 is CASSLGGQGEYGYTF. The CDR3 DNA follows: TGTGCCAGCAGCCTGGGAGGACAGGGGGAGTATGGCTACACCTTC.

This clonotype was recorded at least ten times. The chain uses TRBV29-1 and TRBJ2-5; 7 bases are shared with TRBD1. The CDR3 length is 12 residues. Germline lookup yields CDR1 SQVTM and CDR2 ANQGSEA. J was trimmed by 5 bases and V by 6 bases; bases with no gene match: 6. CDR3 loop: CSVGDRVETQYF. For the CDR3, the DNA is TGCAGCGTCGGCGACAGGGTGGAGACCCAGTACTTC.

The sample holds a few counts of this clonotype. V gene TRBV6-5 combines with J gene TRBJ2-1; TRBD2 matches 7 bases. The DNA matches TRBJ2-7 better at its end, which makes the J call doubtful. The CDR3 consists of 16 residues. From germline, CDR1 is MNHEY and CDR2 SVGAGI. The CDR3 loop is CASSPSGGGYYNEQYF. The CDR3 DNA is TGTGCCAGCAGCCCCAGTGGGGGGGGGTATTACAATGAGCAGTACTTC.

In its sample, this clonotype was seen many times. The chain couples TRBV7-8 to TRBJ1-5, with D possibly matching TRBD1 (5 bases). The CDR3 totals 18 residues. V gave up 2 bases and J gave up 0 bases, with 17 bases separating them. Germline CDR1 reads SGHVS; CDR2 reads FQNEAQ. The CDR3 DNA is TGTGCCAGCAGCTTAAAACCGTGGGGGAGTAATAGCAATCAGCCCCAGCATTTT. This codes for CASSLKPWGSNSNQPQHF.

This clonotype was seen only a few times. The rearrangement joins TRBV6-2 or TRBV6-3 to TRBJ2-3; D not certain. Between the trimmed V and J ends, which lost 7 bases and 1 base, there was a span of 12 bases. CDR3 length: 14 amino acids. Germline-derived CDR1 and CDR2 are MNHEY and SVGEGT. In DNA, the CDR3 is TGTGCCAGCACCTCGCTAGGTGGCACAGATACGCAGTATTTT. It yields the protein CASTSLGGTDTQYF.

The V and J genes are TRBV14 and TRBJ2-1, with D tentatively TRBD2 (7 bases). The germline gives CDR1 SGHDN, CDR2 FVKESK. Trimming shortened V by 6 bases and J by 10 bases, and 13 bases separated the two germline ends. CDR3 length: 12 amino acids. The CDR3 is CASRGAGAEQFF. CDR3 bases: TGTGCCAGCAGAGGGGCGGGGGCCGAGCAGTTCTTC.